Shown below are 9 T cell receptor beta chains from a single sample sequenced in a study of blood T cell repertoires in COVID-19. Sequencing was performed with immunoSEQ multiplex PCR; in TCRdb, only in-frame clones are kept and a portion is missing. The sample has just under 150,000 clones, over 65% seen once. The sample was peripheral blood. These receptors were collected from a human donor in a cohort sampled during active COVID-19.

The CDR3 DNA sequence: TGTGCCAGCAGTGACGGGGGGACATTTCAAGAGACCCAGTACTTC. Amino acid sequence: CASSDGGTFQETQYF. J is TRBJ2-5 and V is TRBV6-1, with D possibly matching TRBD2 (7 bases). This CDR3 has 15 residues. The germline V gene encodes CDR1 MNHNS and CDR2 SASEGT. With 3 bases removed from V and 2 bases from J, the gap between germline ends came to 13 bases.

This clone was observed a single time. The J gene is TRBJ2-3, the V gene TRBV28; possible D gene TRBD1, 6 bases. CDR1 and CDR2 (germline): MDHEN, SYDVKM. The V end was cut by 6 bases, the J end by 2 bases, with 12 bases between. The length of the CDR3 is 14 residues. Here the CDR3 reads CASSPDSATDTQYF. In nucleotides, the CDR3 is TGTGCCAGCAGCCCGGACAGCGCCACAGATACGCAGTATTTT.

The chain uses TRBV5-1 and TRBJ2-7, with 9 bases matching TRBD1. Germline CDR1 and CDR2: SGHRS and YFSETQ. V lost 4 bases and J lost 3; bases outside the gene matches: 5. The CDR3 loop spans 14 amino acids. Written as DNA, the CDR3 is TGCGCCAGCAGCAAGGGACAGGGTTTCTACGAGCAGTACTTC. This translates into CASSKGQGFYEQYF.

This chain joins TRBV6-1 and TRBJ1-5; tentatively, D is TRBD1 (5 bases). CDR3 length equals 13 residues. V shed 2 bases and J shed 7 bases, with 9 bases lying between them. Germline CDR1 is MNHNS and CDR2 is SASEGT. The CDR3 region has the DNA TGTGCCAGCAGTGAAATCAGGGTCCAGCCCCAGCATTTT. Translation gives CASSEIRVQPQHF.

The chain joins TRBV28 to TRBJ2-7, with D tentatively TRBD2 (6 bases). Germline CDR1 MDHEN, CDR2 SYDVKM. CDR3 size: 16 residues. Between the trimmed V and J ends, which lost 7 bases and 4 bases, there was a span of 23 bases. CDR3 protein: CASISTGEQVPYEQYF. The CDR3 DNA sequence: TGTGCCAGCATCTCCACGGGAGAACAAGTTCCTTACGAGCAGTACTTC.

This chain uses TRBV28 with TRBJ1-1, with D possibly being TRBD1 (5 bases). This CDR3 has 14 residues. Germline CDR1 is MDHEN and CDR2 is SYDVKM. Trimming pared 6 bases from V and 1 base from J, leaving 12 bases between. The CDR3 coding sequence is TGTGCCAGCAGCGTGGGGGGAGGGAACACTGAAGCTTTCTTT. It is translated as CASSVGGGNTEAFF. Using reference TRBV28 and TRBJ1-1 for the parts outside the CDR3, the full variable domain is DVKVTQSSRYLVKRTGEKVFLECVQDMDHENMFWYRQDPGLGLRLIYFSYDVKMKEKGDIPEGYSVSREKKERFSLILESASTNQTSMYLCASSVGGGNTEAFFGQGTRLTVV.

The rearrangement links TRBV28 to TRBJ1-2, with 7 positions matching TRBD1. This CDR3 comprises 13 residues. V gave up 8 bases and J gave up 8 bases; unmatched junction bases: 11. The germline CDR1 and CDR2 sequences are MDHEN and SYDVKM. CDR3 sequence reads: CASGYTGEGGYTF. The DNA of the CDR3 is TGTGCCAGCGGGTATACAGGGGAAGGAGGCTACACCTTC.

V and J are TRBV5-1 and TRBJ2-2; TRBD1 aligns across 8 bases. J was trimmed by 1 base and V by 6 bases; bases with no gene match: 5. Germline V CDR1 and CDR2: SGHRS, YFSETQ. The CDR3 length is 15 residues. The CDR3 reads CASTTGTGNTGELFF. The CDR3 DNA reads TGCGCCAGCACAACCGGGACAGGGAACACCGGGGAGCTGTTTTTT.

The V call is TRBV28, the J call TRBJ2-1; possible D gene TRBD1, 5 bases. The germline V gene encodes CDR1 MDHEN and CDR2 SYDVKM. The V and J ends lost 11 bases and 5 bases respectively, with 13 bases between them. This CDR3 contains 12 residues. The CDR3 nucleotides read TGTGCCCTCCAGGACAACAACAATGAGCAGTTCTTC. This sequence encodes CALQDNNNEQFF.